The sequence of this T cell receptor beta chain was determined in a study of OX40 agonist ivuxolimab in advanced cancers. Findings and caveats of the study: Researchers report that CD8+ T cells had, on average, more expanded clones than CD4+.

Some clones are missing from TCRdb's copy, which holds only in-frame ones; the method was immunoSEQ multiplex PCR. Found here are fewer than 80,000 clones, approximately 86% of them singletons; the top ten hold roughly 1.1%. On this clone: Its specificity is unknown.

The CDR3 totals 15 residues. V shed 8 bases and J shed 0 bases, with 13 bases lying between them. CDR1 and CDR2 (germline): KGHSH, LQKENI. The rearrangement joins TRBV18 to TRBJ2-2; the D gene could be TRBD1 or TRBD2 (5 bases each). This sequence was found in an adult with an advanced solid tumor such as melanoma, head and neck, liver or kidney cancer. Source: CD4+ or CD8+ T cells sorted from blood, taken in a trial of the OX40 agonist ivuxolimab. CDR3 in DNA: TGTGCCAGCCGCCGGGGCCCGACGAACACCGGGGAGCTGTTTTTT. The encoded protein is CASRRGPTNTGELFF.